The 17 T cell receptor beta chains in this list originate from one sample, sequenced in a study of T cell clonality in common variable immunodeficiency (dated by TCRdb to the mid-2010s). The library was obtained by the immunoSEQ multiplex PCR assay. Not all clones reach the TCRdb copy of this immuneACCESS table, which keeps in-frame sequences only. Checked studies attribute under half of the gap to unresolved V genes and leave the rest unexplained. The sample has approximately 34,000 clones on record, with no singletons. The ten largest clones add up to over 0.95% of the sample. The sample consisted of peripheral blood mononuclear cells. The receptor set was obtained from a person aged 18 to 75 in good health.

This clone was seen ten or more times. From the germline J gene comes the end of the CDR3, since the read stops 3 residues before it. J is TRBJ2-5 and V is TRBV24-1; D unresolved. The CDR3 consists of 15 residues. The germline V gene encodes CDR1 KGHDR and CDR2 SFDVKD. Trimming removed 9 bases from V and 3 bases from J, with 19 bases in between. The CDR3: CATVLGGCAKETQYF. The DNA read from the CDR3 is TGTGCCACCGTTCTAGGTGGGTGCGCTAAAGAGACC.

In its sample, this clone was seen many times. The CDR3 extends 3 residues past the end of the read, so its final part is completed from the germline J gene. The J gene is TRBJ2-7, the V gene TRBV2, with 10 bases matching TRBD1. Germline CDR1 is SNHLY and CDR2 is FYNNEI. This CDR3 has 14 residues. With 7 bases clipped from V and 6 bases from J, the junction kept 9 bases outside the gene matches. This CDR3 is CASKDRGPLFEQYF. The DNA read from the CDR3 is TGTGCCAGCAAAGACAGGGGGCCCCTCTTCGAG.

This clone came up many times. Its ends do not fully match the called genes, so a read error is possible. CDR3 residues: CASSSLAGEETQYF. CDR3 DNA, as far as it was read: TGTGCTAGCAGCTCCCTAGCGGGAGAAGAGACC. The V gene is TRBV7-7, the J gene TRBJ2-5, with TRBD2 matching over 10 bases. Coverage ceases 3 residues before the CDR3 finishes, and the germline J gene fills in the end. This CDR3 spans 14 amino acids. Looked up from germline, CDR1 is SSHAT and CDR2 is FNYEAQ (reference sequence).

This clone was seen repeatedly, ten times or more. The CDR3 protein is CSVLQGRGQPQHF. The covered CDR3 bases are TGCAGCGTCTTACAGGGACGGGGACAGCCC. The chain links TRBV29-1 to TRBJ1-5, with D perhaps TRBD1 (6 bases). The DNA ends 3 residues before the CDR3 does, and the rest of the CDR3 is filled in from the germline J gene. Germline loops: CDR1 SQVTM, CDR2 ANQGSEA. The V gene lost 6 bases and the J gene lost 7 bases, with 16 bases spanning the gap. This CDR3 spans 13 amino acids.

This clone was detected ten times or more. The read comes to an end 3 residues before the CDR3 does, leaving the germline J gene to fill in the end. This chain uses TRBV20-1 with TRBJ2-2; TRBD2 matches 10 bases. The J segment lost 1 base and the V segment lost 1 base, leaving 3 bases of the junction unmatched. The CDR3 is 16 residues long. Germline CDR1 is DFQATT and CDR2 is SNEGSKA (reference sequence). CDR3 protein: CSARGRTSGNTGELFF. The sequenced part of the CDR3 DNA is TGCAGTGCTAGAGGGCGGACTAGCGGGAACACCGGGGAG.

This clone was seen at least ten times. Partial CDR3 DNA: TGTGCCAGTAGTAGGGGACGGTCGACAGGGGAGACC. Translating it yields CASSRGRSTGET. In full, the CDR3 is CASSRGRSTGETQYF. The chain joins TRBV19 to TRBJ2-5; 7 nucleotides match TRBD1. The CDR3 is cut off 3 residues early in the read; its end comes from the germline J gene. The germline CDR1 and CDR2 sequences are LNHDA and SQIVND (reference sequence). This CDR3 spans 15 amino acids. After removal of 4 bases from V and 5 bases from J, the junction contained 10 bases not matched to a gene.

This clone was recorded at least ten times. The CDR3 extends 3 residues past the end of the read, so its final part is completed from the germline J gene. This chain uses TRBV7-8 with TRBJ1-1, with D perhaps TRBD1 (6 bases). V lost 2 bases and J 3 bases, leaving 10 bases between the germline ends. Looked up from germline, CDR1 is SGHVS and CDR2 is FQNEAQ. This CDR3 comprises 14 residues. CDR3 DNA, as far as it was read: TGTGCCAGCAGCTTATACAGGGAATACACTGAA. Translating gives CASSLYREYTE. The full CDR3 sequence reads CASSLYREYTEAFF.

This clone occurred many times. Incomplete CDR3 DNA: TGTGCCAGCTCACAGACAGGGATAGATACG. It codes for CASSQTGIDT. The full CDR3 is CASSQTGIDTQYF. The V gene is TRBV18, the J gene TRBJ2-3; TRBD1 aligns across 7 bases. The CDR3 end is not reached by the read, which stops 3 residues before it; the germline J gene fills it in. The CDR3 sequence is 13 residues long. The V segment lost 4 bases and the J segment 5 bases; nucleotides outside the gene matches: 3. The V gene's germline CDR1 is KGHSH and CDR2 LQKENI.

This clone was seen ten or more times. The sequence runs out 3 residues before the end of the CDR3; the remainder is reconstructed from the germline J gene. V is TRBV6-2 or TRBV6-3 and J is TRBJ1-5, with 9 bases identical to TRBD1. V was clipped by 8 bases and J by 6 bases; unmatched bases: 11. This CDR3 has 15 residues. CDR1 and CDR2 (germline): MNHEY, SVGEGT. CDR3 protein: CASGSRTGERQPQHF. CDR3 DNA, as far as it was read: TGTGCCAGCGGATCCAGGACAGGGGAACGTCAGCCC.

This clone was counted ten times or more. The read ends 3 residues before the CDR3 terminus; that terminus is restored from the germline J gene. The chain uses TRBV14 and TRBJ2-5, with a possible D match to TRBD2 (5 bases). The CDR3 extends over 11 amino acids. Germline loops: CDR1 SGHDN, CDR2 FVKESK. The V end lost 6 bases, the J end lost 5 bases, and 7 bases lay between the germline ends. The CDR3 region is CASRRAETQYF. The covered CDR3 bases are TGTGCCAGCAGGAGGGCTGAGACC.

The sample holds many counts of this clone. The CDR3 is cut off 3 residues early in the read; its end comes from the germline J gene. The rearrangement uses TRBV4-2 and TRBJ2-1; possible D gene TRBD1, 6 bases. The CDR3 consists of 16 residues. Trimming took off 2 bases at V and 8 bases at J, with 19 bases between the two ends. Germline CDR1 and CDR2: LGHNA and YNFKEQ. The sequenced CDR3 bases are TGTGCCAGCAGCCAACTGACCGGGACATCGGGCGATGAG. This translates into CASSQLTGTSGDE. The whole CDR3 protein reads CASSQLTGTSGDEQFF.

The table lists this clone with many counts. The CDR3 end lies 3 residues beyond the end of the read and is filled in from the germline J gene. The chain is built from TRBV12-3 or TRBV12-4 and TRBJ1-2, with D possibly TRBD1 on 6 matching bases. Trimming left V 3 bases short and J 5 bases short, with 7 bases between. The CDR3 sequence is 12 residues long. CDR3 bases read: TGTGCCAGCAGTTTGCAGGGGTATGGC. Its translation is CASSLQGYG. The whole CDR3 protein reads CASSLQGYGYTF.

This clone came up a few times. The read stops 3 residues short of the end of the CDR3; the missing end is completed from the germline J gene. The V call is TRBV7-2, the J call TRBJ2-1; TRBD1 is a possible D gene (5 bases). The CDR3 has 14 amino acids. CDR1 is SGHTA and CDR2 is FQGNSA in the germline V gene. Trimming took off 6 bases at V and 0 bases at J, with 9 bases between the two ends. CDR3 sequence reads: CASSRQSSYNEQFF. CDR3 DNA (partial): TGTGCCAGCAGTCGACAGTCCTCCTACAATGAG. The whole variable domain, remainder taken from reference TRBV7-2 and TRBJ2-1, is GAGVSQSPSNKVTEKGKDVELRCDPISGHTALYWYRQSLGQGLEFLIYFQGNSAPDKSGLPSDRFSAERTGGSVSTLTIQRTQQEDSAVYLCASSRQSSYNEQFFGPGTRLTVL.

This clone was seen ten or more times. Read data end 3 residues before the CDR3 end; the end is taken from the germline J gene. The chain employs TRBV20-1 and TRBJ1-2, with 8 bases matching TRBD1. V dropped 5 bases and J dropped 6; count of bases not matched to a gene: 8. This CDR3 is 13 amino acids long. The germline V gene has CDR1 DFQATT and CDR2 SNEGSKA (reference sequence). CDR3 sequence: CSAPRQGIDGYTF. The covered CDR3 bases are TGCAGTGCTCCCCGACAGGGGATCGATGGC.

A note on this clone: The CDR3 is cut off 3 residues early in the read; its end comes from the germline J gene. The chain employs TRBV7-9 and TRBJ1-1; no clear D gene. Germline V gene sequence: CDR1 SEHNR, CDR2 FQNEAQ (reference sequence). The CDR3 sequence is 11 residues long. Incomplete CDR3 DNA: TGTGCCAGCAGCTGGACTGGTGAC. This sequence encodes CASSWTGD. The CDR3, in full, reads CASSWTGDAFF.

This clone showed up many times. The read ends 3 residues early relative to the CDR3; the germline J gene fills the gap. J is TRBJ2-5 and V is TRBV18, with 10 bases fitting TRBD2. CDR1 is KGHSH and CDR2 is LQKENI in the germline V gene. The CDR3 runs to 14 residues. The trim removed 5 bases at V and 3 bases at J, leaving 3 bases unmatched. The CDR3 bases that were read are TGTGCCAGCTCAGTCGGACTAGCGGAAGAGACC. Residues: CASSVGLAEET. The whole CDR3 sequence reads CASSVGLAEETQYF.

This clone was seen at least ten times. The DNA ends 3 residues before the CDR3 does, and the rest of the CDR3 is filled in from the germline J gene. V usage is TRBV4-1 and J usage is TRBJ2-5; 8 bases are a match to TRBD2. From germline, CDR1 is MGHRA and CDR2 YSYEKL. The CDR3 is made up of 14 amino acids. The trim removed 4 bases at V and 4 bases at J, leaving 5 bases unmatched. This CDR3 is CASSRAGGGETQYF. CDR3 bases read: TGCGCCAGCAGCCGGGCGGGAGGAGGAGAGACC.